These 18 T cell receptor beta chains were sequenced from one sample in a study of blood T cell repertoires in COVID-19. Clones were sequenced by immunoSEQ multiplex PCR, and TCRdb holds only the in-frame ones, with some missing. The table records 200,000 to 300,000 clones, 84% of them present only once. The sequenced sample was peripheral blood. Receptors originate from a human donor in a cohort sampled during active COVID-19.

V gene TRBV11-2 combines with J gene TRBJ2-5; 11 bases agree with TRBD2. The CDR3 consists of 14 residues. In germline, CDR1 is SGHAT, CDR2 FQNNGV. V trimming: 5 bases; J trimming: 5 bases; junction bases outside the gene matches: 4. For the CDR3, the DNA is TGTGCCAGCAGCATAGCGGGAGGGGAGGAGACCCAGTACTTC. Its protein is CASSIAGGEETQYF.

The chain is built from TRBV6-1 and TRBJ1-6; 7 nucleotides match TRBD1. The CDR3 is made up of 13 amino acids. V dropped 1 base and J dropped 9; count of bases not matched to a gene: 0. The germline gives CDR1 MNHNS, CDR2 SASEGT. The CDR3 sequence is CASSEDRGSPLHF. The DNA of the CDR3 is TGTGCCAGCAGTGAAGACAGGGGTTCACCCCTCCACTTT.

This clone was counted only a few times. This chain joins TRBV5-1 and TRBJ2-7; perhaps TRBD2 as D (6 bases). The V gene lost 9 bases and the J gene lost 0 bases, with 16 bases spanning the gap. The CDR3 contains 14 residues. Per germline, CDR1 SGHRS and CDR2 YFSETQ. CDR3 in amino acids: CATSPGDGSYEQYF. DNA for the CDR3: TGCGCCACCTCTCCGGGGGACGGCTCCTACGAGCAGTACTTC.

This chain uses TRBV19 with TRBJ2-4; the match to TRBD2 covers 14 bases. The CDR3 is 18 residues long. Germline CDR1 is LNHDA and CDR2 is SQIVND (reference sequence). J gave up 1 base and V 4 bases, and 6 bases lay outside the gene matches. In DNA, the CDR3 is TGTGCCAGTAGTAAGGGGACTAGCGGGAGTACTGCCAAAAACATTCAGTACTTC. The encoded protein is CASSKGTSGSTAKNIQYF.

The genes are TRBV7-3 and TRBJ2-2; 7 bases fit TRBD2. Germline CDR1 reads SGHTA; CDR2 reads FQGTGA. The CDR3 covers 13 residues. With 8 bases clipped from V and 5 bases from J, the junction kept 5 bases outside the gene matches. The CDR3 nucleotides are TGTGCCAGCTCGGAGGGAGGGACCGGGGAGCTGTTTTTT. Its translation is CASSEGGTGELFF.

This clone was detected many times. The genes are TRBV5-1 and TRBJ1-3; D is uncertain. This CDR3 region has 14 residues. CDR1 and CDR2 (germline): SGHRS, YFSETQ. Trimming cost V 0 bases and J 3 bases, with 7 bases left between them. The CDR3 region has the DNA TGCGCCAGCAGCTTGGATGGCGGTGGAAACACCATATATTTT. Its protein is CASSLDGGGNTIYF.

J is TRBJ1-1 and V is TRBV11-2, with unresolved D. Deletions cut 3 bases from V and 5 bases from J, with 13 bases between. The CDR3 extends over 14 amino acids. Germline V gene lookup returns CDR1 SGHAT and CDR2 FQNNGV. The CDR3 nucleotides read TGTGCCAGCAGCTTTACAATGGAAGCGACTGAAGCTTTCTTT. Translation: CASSFTMEATEAFF.

The V call is TRBV5-1, the J call TRBJ2-1, with 7 bases that match TRBD1. CDR1 is SGHRS and CDR2 is YFSETQ in the germline V gene. The CDR3 runs 14 residues. The J segment lost 3 bases and the V segment lost 6 bases, leaving 6 bases of the junction unmatched. The CDR3 loop is CASNLGGLYNEQFF. CDR3 nucleotide sequence: TGCGCCAGCAATCTAGGGGGCCTCTACAATGAGCAGTTCTTC.

A few counts support this clone. The chain employs TRBV7-3 and TRBJ2-1; 9 nucleotides align to TRBD1. This CDR3 has 14 amino acids. CDR1 SGHTA and CDR2 FQGTGA come from the germline V gene. J was trimmed by 5 bases and V by 5 bases; bases with no gene match: 4. As DNA, the CDR3 is TGTGCCAGCAGCCCGGGACAGGGACACAATGAGCAGTTCTTC. Encoded protein: CASSPGQGHNEQFF.

This clone was counted at least ten times. V is TRBV7-2 and J is TRBJ2-7, with 8 bases matching TRBD2. Germline V gives CDR1 SGHTA, CDR2 FQGNSA. Losses at the gene ends were 5 bases for V and 5 bases for J; bases not matched to a gene: 11. The CDR3 is 15 residues long. The CDR3 loop reads CASSPYGLARNEQYF. The CDR3 DNA follows: TGTGCCAGCAGCCCGTACGGACTAGCAAGGAACGAGCAGTACTTC.

In regard to this clone: Germline and junction disagree at one end, which may indicate a read error. Other DNA sequences in this specimen translate into the identical CDR3. The chain has TRBV10-3 and TRBJ2-7; a weak D match, TRBD2 (6 bases). The germline CDR1 and CDR2 sequences are ENHRY and SYGVKD. The CDR3 extends over 14 amino acids. CDR3 sequence reads: CAISEGGRRYEQYF. The CDR3 DNA sequence: TGTGCCATCAGTGAAGGAGGGCGCCGCTACGAACAGTACTTC.

Concerning this clone: At the DNA level, this CDR3 is encoded by other sequences in the same sample as well. The genes are TRBV5-1 and TRBJ2-3, with a weak D call TRBD1 (5 bases). V was pared by 5 bases and J by 0 bases, with 10 bases between. The germline CDR1 and CDR2 sequences are SGHRS and YFSETQ. The CDR3 has 14 amino acids. CDR3 amino acids: CASRRQTSTDTQYF. The CDR3, as DNA: TGCGCCAGCAGACGACAGACTAGCACAGATACGCAGTATTTT.

This chain links TRBV5-1 with TRBJ2-3, with 8 bases identical to TRBD2. The CDR3 is 15 amino acids. CDR1 and CDR2 (germline): SGHRS, YFSETQ. J gave up 8 bases and V 0 bases, and 8 bases lay outside the gene matches. The CDR3: CASSLGGSGDGTQYF. As DNA, the CDR3 is TGCGCCAGCAGCTTGGGTGGTAGCGGGGACGGTACGCAGTATTTT. Based on the CDR3 plus reference TRBV5-1 and TRBJ2-3, the full variable domain is KAGVTQTPRYLIKTRGQQVTLSCSPISGHRSVSWYQQTPGQGLQFLFEYFSETQRNKGNFPGRFSGRQFSNSRSEMNVSTLELGDSALYLCASSLGGSGDGTQYFGPGTRLTVL.

The rearrangement links TRBV28 to TRBJ1-3, with 9 bases lining up with TRBD1. There are 15 residues in the CDR3. V lost 6 bases and J lost 4; bases outside the gene matches: 7. CDR1 and CDR2 from the germline V gene are MDHEN and SYDVKM. In DNA, the CDR3 is TGTGCCAGCAGCAGGGACAGGGTGGGAGGAAACACCATATATTTT. It specifies CASSRDRVGGNTIYF.

The chain carries TRBV11-2 and TRBJ2-1, with D unclear. The V end was cut by 6 bases, the J end by 11 bases, with 11 bases between. The CDR3 is 11 residues long. The germline V gene has CDR1 SGHAT and CDR2 FQNNGV. The CDR3 nucleotides read TGTGCCAGCAGTGGAGAACCCAAGCAGTTCTTC. It codes for CASSGEPKQFF.

The chain is built from TRBV7-2 and TRBJ2-7; 7 bases fit TRBD2. Trimming removed 1 base from V and 2 bases from J; junction bases left unmatched: 2. The germline gives CDR1 SGHTA, CDR2 FQGNSA. CDR3 size: 14 residues. The CDR3 loop is CASSLVAGPYEQYF. The CDR3 DNA sequence: TGTGCCAGCAGCTTAGTAGCGGGCCCCTACGAGCAGTACTTC.

This clone has only a few counts. The chain recombines TRBV6-2 or TRBV6-3 with TRBJ2-3, with a tentative D call TRBD2 (5 bases). CDR3 size: 17 residues. V dropped 5 bases and J dropped 0 bases, with 18 bases sitting between them. The germline CDR1 and CDR2 sequences are MNHEY and SVGEGT. CDR3 nucleotide sequence: TGTGCCAGCAGTCATATCCCGGGGTATTCCAGCACAGATACGCAGTATTTT. Amino acid sequence: CASSHIPGYSSTDTQYF.

The rearrangement joins TRBV12-3 or TRBV12-4 to TRBJ2-5; D call uncertain. The CDR3 is 12 residues long. The ends were cut back, 5 bases at V and 1 base at J, with 5 bases in the middle. CDR3 region: CASSPLQETQYF. The CDR3 bases are TGTGCCAGCAGTCCCCTCCAAGAGACCCAGTACTTC.